The present entry profiles one TCR beta chain with its context. Its antigen is still unknown. Only in-frame clones appear in the TCRdb table, and some are missing; sequencing was by immunoSEQ multiplex PCR. The sample has tens of thousands of clones, around nine tenths seen once. The data belong to a study of graft-versus-host responses after intestinal transplantation. Across the study: Every one of the recipients received anti-thymocyte globulin induction and afterwards took tacrolimus and steroids for roughly three years.

J lost 4 bases, V lost 3 bases, and 7 bases had no gene match. The length of the CDR3 is 15 residues. Per germline, CDR1 SQVTM and CDR2 ANQGSEA. Whole-study results and caveats: Where graft-donor T cell macrochimerism was present, patients had high graft-versus-host to host-versus-graft clonal ratios in allografts. There were GvH clones found in recipient marrow, and some of them appeared first in ileum or blood.

Sample: PBMCs, taken less than 130 days after intestinal transplantation. The source of this sequence is a human patient who received an intestinal transplant, so some T cells may come from the graft donor. The V call is TRBV29-1, the J call TRBJ2-3, with TRBD2 matching 10 bases. This CDR3 reads CSVDNSAGGADTQYF. In nucleotides, the CDR3 is TGCAGCGTTGATAATTCAGCGGGAGGGGCAGATACGCAGTATTTT.